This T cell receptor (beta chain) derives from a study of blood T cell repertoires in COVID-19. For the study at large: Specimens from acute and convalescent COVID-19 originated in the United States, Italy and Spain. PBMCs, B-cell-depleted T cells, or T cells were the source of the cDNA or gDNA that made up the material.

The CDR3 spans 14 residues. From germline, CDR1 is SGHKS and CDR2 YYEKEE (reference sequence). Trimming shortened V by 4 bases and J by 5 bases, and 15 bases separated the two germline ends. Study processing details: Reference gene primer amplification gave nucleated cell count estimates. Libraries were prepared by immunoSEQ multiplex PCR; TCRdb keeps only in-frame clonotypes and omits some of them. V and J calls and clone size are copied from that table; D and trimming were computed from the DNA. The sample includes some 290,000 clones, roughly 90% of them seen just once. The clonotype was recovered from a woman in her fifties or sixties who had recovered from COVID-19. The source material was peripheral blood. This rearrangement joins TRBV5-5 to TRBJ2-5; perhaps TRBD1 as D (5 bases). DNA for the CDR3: TGTGCCAGCAGCGAAGTAAGGGGTTGGGAGACCCAGTACTTC. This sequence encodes CASSEVRGWETQYF.